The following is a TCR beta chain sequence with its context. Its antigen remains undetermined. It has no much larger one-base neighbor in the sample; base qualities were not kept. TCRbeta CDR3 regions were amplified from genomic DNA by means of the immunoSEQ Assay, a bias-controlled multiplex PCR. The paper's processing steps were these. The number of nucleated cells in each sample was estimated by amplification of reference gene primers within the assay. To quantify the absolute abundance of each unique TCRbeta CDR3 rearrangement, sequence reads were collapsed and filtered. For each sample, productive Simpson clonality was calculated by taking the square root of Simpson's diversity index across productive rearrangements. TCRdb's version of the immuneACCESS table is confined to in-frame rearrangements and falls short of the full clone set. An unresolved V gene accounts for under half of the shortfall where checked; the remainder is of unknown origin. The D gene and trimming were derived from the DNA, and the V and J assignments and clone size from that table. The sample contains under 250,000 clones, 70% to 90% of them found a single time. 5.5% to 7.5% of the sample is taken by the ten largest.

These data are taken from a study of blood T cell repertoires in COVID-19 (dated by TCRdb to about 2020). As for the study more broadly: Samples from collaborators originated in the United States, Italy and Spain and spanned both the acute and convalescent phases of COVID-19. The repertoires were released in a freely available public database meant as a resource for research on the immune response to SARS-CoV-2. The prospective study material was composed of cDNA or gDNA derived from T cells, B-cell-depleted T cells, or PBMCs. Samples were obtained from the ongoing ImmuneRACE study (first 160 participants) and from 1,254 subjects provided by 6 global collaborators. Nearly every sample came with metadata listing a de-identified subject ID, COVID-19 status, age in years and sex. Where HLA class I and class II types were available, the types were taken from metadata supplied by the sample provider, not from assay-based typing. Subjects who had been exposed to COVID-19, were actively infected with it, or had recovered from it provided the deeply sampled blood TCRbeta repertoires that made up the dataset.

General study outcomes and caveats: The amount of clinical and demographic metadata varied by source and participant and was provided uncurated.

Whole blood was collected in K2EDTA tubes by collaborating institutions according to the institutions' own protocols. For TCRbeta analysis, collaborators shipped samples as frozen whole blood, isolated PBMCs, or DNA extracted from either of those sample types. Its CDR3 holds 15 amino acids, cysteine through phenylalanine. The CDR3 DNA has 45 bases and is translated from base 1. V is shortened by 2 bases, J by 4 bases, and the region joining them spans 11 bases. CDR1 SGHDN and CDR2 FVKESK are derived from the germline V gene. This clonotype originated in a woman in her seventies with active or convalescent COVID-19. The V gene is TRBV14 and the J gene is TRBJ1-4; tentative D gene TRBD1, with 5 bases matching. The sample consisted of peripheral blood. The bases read TGTGCCAGCAGCCAACAGGGAACCTTTAATGAAAAACTGTTTTTT. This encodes CASSQQGTFNEKLFF.